This T cell receptor beta chain was identified in a study of Graves' ophthalmopathy and Graves' hyperthyroidism. Study-level points and caveats: Most expanded clonotypes in thyroid above 0.001 frequency also showed up in blood. The 13-signature model separated ophthalmopathy from stable hyperthyroidism at 85% to 90% sensitivity and around 80% specificity. Sensitivity of around 70% and specificity of 72.22% were achieved by the model that predicted ophthalmopathy progression.

Trimming shortened V by 6 bases and J by 3 bases, and 20 bases separated the two germline ends. The CDR3 is made up of 16 amino acids. Germline CDR1 LNHDA, CDR2 SQIVND (reference sequence). This clonotype was recorded at least ten times. The antigen remains unidentified. Scientists amplified the TCR beta CDR3 regions from RNA transcripts. HTBI primers were employed in first-round RT-PCR, then a second-round multiplex PCR followed. TCRdb itself ran the multiplex PCR reads through MiXCR, one entry per CDR3 protein. The table has over 650,000 distinct CDR3 sequences, about two fifths seen once. The sequencing input was peripheral blood. This receptor was identified in an adult man with Graves' ophthalmopathy. The chain couples TRBV19 to TRBJ2-5; D is perhaps TRBD2 (7 bases). The CDR3 reads CASSLDHEGGEETQYF. DNA for the CDR3: TGTGCCAGTAGCCTCGACCACGAAGGGGGGGAAGAGACCCAGTACTTC.